The T cell receptor beta chain under discussion was sequenced for a study of T cell clones after liver transplantation. CDR3 length: 13 amino acids. The V gene lost 2 bases and the J gene lost 5 bases, with 10 bases spanning the gap. In germline, CDR1 is SGHTA, CDR2 FQGNSA. Method: immunoSEQ multiplex PCR; TCRdb's copy keeps in-frame clones and lacks some. Of tens of thousands of clones in the sample, 90% were seen once. The chain joins TRBV7-2 to TRBJ2-7; D is ambiguous. The specimen comprised CD4+ T cells from blood, sampled before liver transplant. This clonotype was obtained from a human donor who received a liver transplant. The CDR3 region is CASSLKYGDEQYF. The CDR3 bases are TGTGCCAGCAGCTTAAAGTATGGAGACGAGCAGTACTTC.